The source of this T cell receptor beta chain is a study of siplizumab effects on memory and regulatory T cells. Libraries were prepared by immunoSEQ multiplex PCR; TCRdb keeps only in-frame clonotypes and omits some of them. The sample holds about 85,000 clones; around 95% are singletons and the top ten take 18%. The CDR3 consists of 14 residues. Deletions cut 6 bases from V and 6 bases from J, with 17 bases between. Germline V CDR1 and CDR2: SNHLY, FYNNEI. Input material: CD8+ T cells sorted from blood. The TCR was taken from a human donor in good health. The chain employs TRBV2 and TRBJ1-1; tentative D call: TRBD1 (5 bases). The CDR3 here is CASRDPRVPAEAFF. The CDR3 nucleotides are TGTGCCAGCAGGGACCCCAGGGTACCCGCTGAAGCTTTCTTT.